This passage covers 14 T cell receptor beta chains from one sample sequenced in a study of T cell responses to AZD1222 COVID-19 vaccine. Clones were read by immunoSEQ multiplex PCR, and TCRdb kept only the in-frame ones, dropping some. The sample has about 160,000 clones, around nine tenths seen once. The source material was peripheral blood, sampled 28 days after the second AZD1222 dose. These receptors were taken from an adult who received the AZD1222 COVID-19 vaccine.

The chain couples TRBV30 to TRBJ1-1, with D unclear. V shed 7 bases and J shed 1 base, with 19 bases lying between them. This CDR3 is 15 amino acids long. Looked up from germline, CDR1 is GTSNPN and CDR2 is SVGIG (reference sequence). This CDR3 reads CAYKNWGGKNTEAFF. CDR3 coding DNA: TGTGCCTATAAAAATTGGGGAGGAAAGAACACTGAAGCTTTCTTT. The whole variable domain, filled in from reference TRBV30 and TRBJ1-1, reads SQTIHQWPATLVQPVGSPLSLECTVEGTSNPNLYWYRQAAGRGLQLLFYSVGIGQISSEVPQNLSASRPQDRQFILSSKKLLLSDSGFYLCAYKNWGGKNTEAFFGQGTRLTVV.

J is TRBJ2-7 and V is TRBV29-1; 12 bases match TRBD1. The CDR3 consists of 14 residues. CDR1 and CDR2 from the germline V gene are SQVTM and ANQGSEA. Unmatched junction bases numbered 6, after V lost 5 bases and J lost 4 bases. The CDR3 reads CSVREGQGAYEQYF. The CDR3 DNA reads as TGCAGCGTTAGAGAGGGACAGGGGGCGTACGAGCAGTACTTC.

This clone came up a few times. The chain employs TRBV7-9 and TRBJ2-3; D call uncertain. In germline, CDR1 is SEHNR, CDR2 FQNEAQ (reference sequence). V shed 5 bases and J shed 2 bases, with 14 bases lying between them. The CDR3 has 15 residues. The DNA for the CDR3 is TGTGCCAGCAGCCCCACCCGGAAGGTCACAGATACGCAGTATTTT. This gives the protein CASSPTRKVTDTQYF.

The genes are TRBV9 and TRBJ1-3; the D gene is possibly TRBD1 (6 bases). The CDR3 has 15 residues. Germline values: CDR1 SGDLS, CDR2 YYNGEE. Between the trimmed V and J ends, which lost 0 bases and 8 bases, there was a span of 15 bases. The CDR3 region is CASSVAGGTFDTIYF. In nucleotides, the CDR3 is TGTGCCAGCAGCGTAGCGGGGGGGACATTTGACACCATATATTTT.

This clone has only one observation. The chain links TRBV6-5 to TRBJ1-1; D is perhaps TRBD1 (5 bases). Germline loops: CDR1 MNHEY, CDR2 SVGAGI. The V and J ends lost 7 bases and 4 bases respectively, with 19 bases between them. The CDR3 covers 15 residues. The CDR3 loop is CASNQGALGGTEAFF. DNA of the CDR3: TGTGCCAGCAACCAGGGCGCCCTTGGGGGCACTGAAGCTTTCTTT.

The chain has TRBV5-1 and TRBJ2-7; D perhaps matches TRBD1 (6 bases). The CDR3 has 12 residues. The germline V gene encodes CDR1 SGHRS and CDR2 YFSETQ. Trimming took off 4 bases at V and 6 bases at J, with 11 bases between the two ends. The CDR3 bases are TGCGCCAGCAGCCCCACAGGGACCGAGCAGTACTTC. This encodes CASSPTGTEQYF.

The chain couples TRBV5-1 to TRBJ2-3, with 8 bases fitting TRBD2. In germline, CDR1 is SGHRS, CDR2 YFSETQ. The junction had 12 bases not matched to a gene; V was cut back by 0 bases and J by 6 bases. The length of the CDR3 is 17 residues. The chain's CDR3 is CASSLVAGGTSWDTQYF. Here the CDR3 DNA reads TGCGCCAGCAGCTTGGTGGCGGGGGGAACTAGTTGGGATACGCAGTATTTT.

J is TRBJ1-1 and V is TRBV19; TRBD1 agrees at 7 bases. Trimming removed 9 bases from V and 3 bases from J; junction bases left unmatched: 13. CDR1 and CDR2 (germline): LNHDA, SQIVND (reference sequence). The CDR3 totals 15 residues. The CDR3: CASQGQTAGDTEAFF. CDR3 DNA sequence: TGTGCCAGCCAGGGACAGACTGCGGGAGACACTGAAGCTTTCTTT.

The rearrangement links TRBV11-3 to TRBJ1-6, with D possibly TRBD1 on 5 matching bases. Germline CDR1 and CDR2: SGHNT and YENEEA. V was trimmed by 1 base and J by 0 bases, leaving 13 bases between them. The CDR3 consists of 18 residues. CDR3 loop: CASSLGLTGSSYNSPLHF. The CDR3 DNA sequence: TGTGCCAGCAGCTTAGGTTTAACAGGCAGCTCCTATAATTCACCCCTCCACTTT.

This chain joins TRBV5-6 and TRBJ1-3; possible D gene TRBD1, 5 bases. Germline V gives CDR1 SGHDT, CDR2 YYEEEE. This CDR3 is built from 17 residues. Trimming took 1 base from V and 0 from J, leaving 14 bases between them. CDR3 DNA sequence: TGTGCCAGCAGCTTGTTGTTTGGGGGTCCCTCTGGAAACACCATATATTTT. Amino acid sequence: CASSLLFGGPSGNTIYF. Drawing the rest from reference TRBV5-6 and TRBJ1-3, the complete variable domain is DAGVTQSPTHLIKTRGQQVTLRCSPKSGHDTVSWYQQALGQGPQFIFQYYEEEERQRGNFPDRFSGHQFPNYSSELNVNALLLGDSALYLCASSLLFGGPSGNTIYFGEGSWLTVV.

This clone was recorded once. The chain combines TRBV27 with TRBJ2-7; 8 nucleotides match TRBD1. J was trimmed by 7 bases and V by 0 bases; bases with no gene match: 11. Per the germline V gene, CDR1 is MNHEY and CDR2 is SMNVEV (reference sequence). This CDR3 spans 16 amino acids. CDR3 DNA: TGTGCCAGCAGTTTATCGGCCGGGACAGGACCTTCGGAGCAGTACTTC. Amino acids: CASSLSAGTGPSEQYF.

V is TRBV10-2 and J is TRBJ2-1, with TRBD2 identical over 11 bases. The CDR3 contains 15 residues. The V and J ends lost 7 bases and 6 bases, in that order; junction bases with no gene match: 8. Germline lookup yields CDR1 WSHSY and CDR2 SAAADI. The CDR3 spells CASNSGTSGVNEQFF. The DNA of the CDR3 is TGCGCCAGCAACTCCGGGACTAGCGGCGTCAATGAGCAGTTCTTC.

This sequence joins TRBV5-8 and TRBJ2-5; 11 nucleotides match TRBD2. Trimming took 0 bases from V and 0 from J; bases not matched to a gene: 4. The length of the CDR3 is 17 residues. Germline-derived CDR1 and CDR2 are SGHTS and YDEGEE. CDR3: CASSLGISGGDQETQYF. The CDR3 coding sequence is TGTGCCAGCAGCTTGGGTATTAGCGGGGGGGACCAAGAGACCCAGTACTTC.

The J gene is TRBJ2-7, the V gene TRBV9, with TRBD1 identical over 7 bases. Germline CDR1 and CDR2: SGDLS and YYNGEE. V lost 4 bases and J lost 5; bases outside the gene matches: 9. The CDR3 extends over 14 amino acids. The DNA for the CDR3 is TGTGCCAGCAGCCCCCGACAGGGCTTTCACGAGCAGTACTTC. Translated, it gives CASSPRQGFHEQYF. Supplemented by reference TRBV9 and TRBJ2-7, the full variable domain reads DSGVTQTPKHLITATGQRVTLRCSPRSGDLSVYWYQQSLDQGLQFLIQYYNGEERAKGNILERFSAQQFPDLHSELNLSSLELGDSALYFCASSPRQGFHEQYFGPGTRLTVT.